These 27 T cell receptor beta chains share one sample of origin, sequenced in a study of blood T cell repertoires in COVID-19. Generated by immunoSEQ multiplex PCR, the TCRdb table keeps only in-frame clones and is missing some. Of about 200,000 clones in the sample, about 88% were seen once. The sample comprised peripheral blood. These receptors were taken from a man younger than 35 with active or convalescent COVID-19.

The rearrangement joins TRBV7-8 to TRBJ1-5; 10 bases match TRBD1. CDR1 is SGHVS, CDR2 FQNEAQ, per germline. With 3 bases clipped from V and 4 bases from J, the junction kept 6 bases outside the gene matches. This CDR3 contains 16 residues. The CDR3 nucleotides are TGTGCCAGCAGCTTGATGGGACAGGGGAAGAATCAGCCCCAGCATTTT. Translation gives CASSLMGQGKNQPQHF.

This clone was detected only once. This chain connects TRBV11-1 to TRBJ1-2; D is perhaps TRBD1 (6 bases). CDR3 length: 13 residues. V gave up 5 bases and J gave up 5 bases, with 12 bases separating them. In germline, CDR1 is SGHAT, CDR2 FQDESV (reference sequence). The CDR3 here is CASSPRTAYGYTF. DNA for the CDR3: TGTGCCAGCAGCCCCCGGACAGCTTATGGCTACACCTTC.

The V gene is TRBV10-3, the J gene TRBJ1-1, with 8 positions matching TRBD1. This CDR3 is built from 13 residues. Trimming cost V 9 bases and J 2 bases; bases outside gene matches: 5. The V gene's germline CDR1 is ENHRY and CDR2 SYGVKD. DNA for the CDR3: TGTGCCATTAGACAGGGGTTAAACACTGAAGCTTTCTTT. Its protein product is CAIRQGLNTEAFF.

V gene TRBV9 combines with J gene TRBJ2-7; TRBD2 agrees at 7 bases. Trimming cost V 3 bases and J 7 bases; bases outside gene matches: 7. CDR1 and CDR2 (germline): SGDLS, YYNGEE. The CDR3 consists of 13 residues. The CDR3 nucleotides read TGTGCCAGCAGCGGTGGGGAGGGAGGGGAGCAGTACTTC. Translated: CASSGGEGGEQYF.

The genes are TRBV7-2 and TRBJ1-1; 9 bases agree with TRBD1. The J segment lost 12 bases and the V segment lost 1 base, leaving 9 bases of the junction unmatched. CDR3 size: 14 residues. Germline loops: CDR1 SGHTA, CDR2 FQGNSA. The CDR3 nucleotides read TGTGCCAGCAGCTTAGGGGCGACAGGGGGGTTGTCTTTCTTT. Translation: CASSLGATGGLSFF. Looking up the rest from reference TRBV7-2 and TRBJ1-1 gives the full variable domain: GAGVSQSPSNKVTEKGKDVELRCDPISGHTALYWYRQSLGQGLEFLIYFQGNSAPDKSGLPSDRFSAERTGGSVSTLTIQRTQQEDSAVYLCASSLGATGGLSFFGQGTRLTVV.

In DNA form, the CDR3 reads TGTGCCAGCAGCGTAGTTGGACAATCCGGGGAGCTGTTTTTT. Translated, it gives CASSVVGQSGELFF. This chain links TRBV9 with TRBJ2-2, with D maybe TRBD1 (5 bases). The CDR3 sequence is 14 residues long. Germline assignment: CDR1 SGDLS and CDR2 YYNGEE. The V and J ends lost 0 bases and 6 bases respectively, with 9 bases between them.

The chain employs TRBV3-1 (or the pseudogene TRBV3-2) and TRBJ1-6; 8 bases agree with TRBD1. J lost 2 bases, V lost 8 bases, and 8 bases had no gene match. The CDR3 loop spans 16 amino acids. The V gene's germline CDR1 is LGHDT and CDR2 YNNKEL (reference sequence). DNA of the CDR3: TGTGCCAGCGGGGGACAGGTTGCGGCCTATAATTCACCCCTCCACTTT. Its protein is CASGGQVAAYNSPLHF.

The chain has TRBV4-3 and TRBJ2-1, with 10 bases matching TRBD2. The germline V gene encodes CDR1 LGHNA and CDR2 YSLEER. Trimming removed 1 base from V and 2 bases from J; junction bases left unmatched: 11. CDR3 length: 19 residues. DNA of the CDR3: TGCGCCAGCAGCCAAGGTATAAGAAAGAGCGGGAGGGCCTACAATGAGCAGTTCTTC. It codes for CASSQGIRKSGRAYNEQFF.

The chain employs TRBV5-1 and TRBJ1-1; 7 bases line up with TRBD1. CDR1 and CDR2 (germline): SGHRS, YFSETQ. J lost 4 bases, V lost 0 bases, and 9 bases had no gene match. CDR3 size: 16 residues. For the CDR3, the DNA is TGCGCCAGCAGCTTGGGTCCTCAGGGGGTCGGCACTGAAGCTTTCTTT. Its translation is CASSLGPQGVGTEAFF.

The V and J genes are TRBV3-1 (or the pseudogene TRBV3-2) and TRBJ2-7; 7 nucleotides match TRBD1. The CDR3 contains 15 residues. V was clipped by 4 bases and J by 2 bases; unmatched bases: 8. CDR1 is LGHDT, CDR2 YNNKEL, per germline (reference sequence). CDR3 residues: CASSRGQQIAYEQYF. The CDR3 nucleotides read TGTGCCAGCAGCCGGGGACAGCAGATTGCCTACGAGCAGTACTTC.

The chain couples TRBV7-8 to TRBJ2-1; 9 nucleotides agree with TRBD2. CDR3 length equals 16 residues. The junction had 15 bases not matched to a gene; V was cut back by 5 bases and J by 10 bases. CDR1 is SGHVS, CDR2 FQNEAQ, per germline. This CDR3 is CASSLTTSGSPSEQFF. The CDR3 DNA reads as TGTGCCAGCAGCCTGACTACTAGCGGGTCACCCTCGGAGCAGTTCTTC.

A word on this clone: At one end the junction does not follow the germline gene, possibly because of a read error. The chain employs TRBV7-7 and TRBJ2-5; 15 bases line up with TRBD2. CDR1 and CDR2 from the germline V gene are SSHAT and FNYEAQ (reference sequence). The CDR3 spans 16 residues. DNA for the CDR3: TGTGCTAGCAGCCCGAGGACTAGCGGGAGGGCGGCGGCCCAGTACTTC. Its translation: CASSPRTSGRAAAQYF.

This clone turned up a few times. CDR3 bases: TGTGCCAGTAGGGAGACAGGGAGGAGCTATGGCTACACCTTC. Translation: CASRETGRSYGYTF. The chain is built from TRBV19 and TRBJ1-2; 7 positions agree with TRBD1. Trimming at V came to 6 bases and at J to 4 bases, leaving 8 bases not matched to a gene. This CDR3 has 14 amino acids. The germline V gene encodes CDR1 LNHDA and CDR2 SQIVND (reference sequence).

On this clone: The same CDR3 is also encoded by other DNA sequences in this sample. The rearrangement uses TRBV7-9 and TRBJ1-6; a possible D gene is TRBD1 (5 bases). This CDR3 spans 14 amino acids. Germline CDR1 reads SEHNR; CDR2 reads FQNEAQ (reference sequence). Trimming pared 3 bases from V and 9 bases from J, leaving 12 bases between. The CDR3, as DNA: TGTGCCAGCAGCTTCGGCCAGGGCGGTTCACCCCTCCACTTT. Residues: CASSFGQGGSPLHF.

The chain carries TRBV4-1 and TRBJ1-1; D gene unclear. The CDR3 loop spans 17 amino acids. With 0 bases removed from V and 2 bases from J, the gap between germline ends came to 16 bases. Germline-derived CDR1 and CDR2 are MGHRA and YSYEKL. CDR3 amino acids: CASSQDLITDKNTEAFF. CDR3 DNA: TGCGCCAGCAGCCAAGATTTGATAACAGACAAAAACACTGAAGCTTTCTTT.

The CDR3: CASSVSSGNADTQYF. The CDR3 nucleotides are TGTGCCAGCAGTGTTTCTAGCGGGAACGCAGATACGCAGTATTTT. This rearrangement joins TRBV2 to TRBJ2-3; 9 nucleotides align to TRBD2. The germline gives CDR1 SNHLY, CDR2 FYNNEI. The CDR3 runs to 15 residues. V was pared by 4 bases and J by 4 bases, with 6 bases of the junction left unmatched.

CDR3 protein: CSVEGSGLNTEAFF. Written as DNA, the CDR3 is TGCAGCGTTGAAGGTTCGGGTTTGAACACTGAAGCTTTCTTT. The V gene is TRBV29-1, the J gene TRBJ1-1; D is ambiguous. V shed 1 base and J shed 0 bases, with 9 bases lying between them. The germline V gene encodes CDR1 SQVTM and CDR2 ANQGSEA. This CDR3 has 14 residues. Complete variable domain (other parts from reference TRBV29-1 and TRBJ1-1): SAVISQKPSRDICQRGTSLTIQCQVDSQVTMMFWYRQQPGQSLTLIATANQGSEATYESGFVIDKFPISRPNLTFSTLTVSNMSPEDSSIYLCSVEGSGLNTEAFFGQGTRLTVV.

The CDR3, as DNA: TGTGCCAGCAGCTTCCCCAATGCGGGGCAGAACACTGAAGCTTTCTTT. Its translation is CASSFPNAGQNTEAFF. J is TRBJ1-1 and V is TRBV5-4, with TRBD1 as a possible D gene (5 bases). V dropped 2 bases and J dropped 1 base, with 15 bases sitting between them. Germline-derived CDR1 and CDR2 are SGHNT and YYREEE (reference sequence). This CDR3 comprises 16 residues.

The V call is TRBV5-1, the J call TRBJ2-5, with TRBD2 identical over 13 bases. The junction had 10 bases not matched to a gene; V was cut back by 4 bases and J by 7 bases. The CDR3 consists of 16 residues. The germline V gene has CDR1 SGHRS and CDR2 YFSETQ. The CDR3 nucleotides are TGCGCCAGCAGCCTCGGACTAGCGGGAGCGGAGGGGACCCAGTACTTC. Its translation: CASSLGLAGAEGTQYF. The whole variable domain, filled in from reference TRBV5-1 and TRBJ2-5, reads KAGVTQTPRYLIKTRGQQVTLSCSPISGHRSVSWYQQTPGQGLQFLFEYFSETQRNKGNFPGRFSGRQFSNSRSEMNVSTLELGDSALYLCASSLGLAGAEGTQYFGPGTRLLVL.

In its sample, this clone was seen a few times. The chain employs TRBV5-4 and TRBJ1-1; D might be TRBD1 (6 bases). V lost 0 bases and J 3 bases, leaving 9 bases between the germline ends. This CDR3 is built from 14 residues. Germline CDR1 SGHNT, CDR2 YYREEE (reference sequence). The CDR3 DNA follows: TGTGCCAGCAGCTTGGTTGCAGGGGACACTGAAGCTTTCTTT. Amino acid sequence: CASSLVAGDTEAFF.

Written as DNA, the CDR3 is TGTGCCTGGAGTTATACAGGGGACCCTGGCTACACCTTC. It specifies CAWSYTGDPGYTF. The chain recombines TRBV30 with TRBJ1-2; TRBD1 matches at 7 bases. This CDR3 has 13 residues. CDR1 and CDR2 (germline): GTSNPN, SVGIG (reference sequence). V lost 2 bases to trimming and J lost 7 bases; unmatched junction nucleotides: 7.

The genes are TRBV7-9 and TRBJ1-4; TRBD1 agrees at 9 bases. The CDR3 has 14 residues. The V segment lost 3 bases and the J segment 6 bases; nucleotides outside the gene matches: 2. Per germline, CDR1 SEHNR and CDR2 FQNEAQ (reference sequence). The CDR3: CASSFRDRDEKLFF. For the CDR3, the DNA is TGTGCCAGCAGCTTCCGGGACAGGGATGAAAAACTGTTTTTT.

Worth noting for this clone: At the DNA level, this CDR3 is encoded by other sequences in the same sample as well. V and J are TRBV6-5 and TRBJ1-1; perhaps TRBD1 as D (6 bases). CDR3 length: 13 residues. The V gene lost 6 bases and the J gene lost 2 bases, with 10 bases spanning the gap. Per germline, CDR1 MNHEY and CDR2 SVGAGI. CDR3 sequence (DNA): TGTGCCAGCAGCAGAGGGACAAACACTGAAGCTTTCTTT. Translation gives CASSRGTNTEAFF.

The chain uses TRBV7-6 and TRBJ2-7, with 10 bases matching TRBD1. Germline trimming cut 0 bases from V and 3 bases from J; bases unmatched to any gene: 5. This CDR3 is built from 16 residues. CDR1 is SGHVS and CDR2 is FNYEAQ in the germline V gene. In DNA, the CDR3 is TGTGCCAGCAGCTTAGCTTTGGGACAGGGGAGCTACGAGCAGTACTTC. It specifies CASSLALGQGSYEQYF. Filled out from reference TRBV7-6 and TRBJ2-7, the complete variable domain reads GAGVSQSPRYKVTKRGQDVALRCDPISGHVSLYWYRQALGQGPEFLTYFNYEAQQDKSGLPNDRFSAERPEGSISTLTIQRTEQRDSAMYRCASSLALGQGSYEQYFGPGTRLTVT.

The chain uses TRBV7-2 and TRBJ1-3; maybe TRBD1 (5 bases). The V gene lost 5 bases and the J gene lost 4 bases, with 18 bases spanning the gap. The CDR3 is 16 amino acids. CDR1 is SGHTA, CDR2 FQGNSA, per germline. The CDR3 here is CASSPRVVQGGNTIYF. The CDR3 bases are TGTGCCAGCAGCCCCAGGGTAGTCCAAGGGGGAAACACCATATATTTT.

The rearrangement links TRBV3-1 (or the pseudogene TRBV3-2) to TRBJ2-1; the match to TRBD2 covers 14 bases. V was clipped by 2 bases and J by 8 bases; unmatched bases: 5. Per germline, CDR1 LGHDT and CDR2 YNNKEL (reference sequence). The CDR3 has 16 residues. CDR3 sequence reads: CASSQSSGLAGDEQFF. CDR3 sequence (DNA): TGTGCCAGCAGCCAATCCTCGGGACTAGCGGGGGATGAGCAGTTCTTC.

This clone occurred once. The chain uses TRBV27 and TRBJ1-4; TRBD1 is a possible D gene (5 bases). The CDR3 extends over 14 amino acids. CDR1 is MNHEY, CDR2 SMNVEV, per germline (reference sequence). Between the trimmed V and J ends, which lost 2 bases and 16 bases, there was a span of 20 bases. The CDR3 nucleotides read TGTGCCAGCAGTTTAAAACCAAACGGGGGGTTAAGGTTTTTT. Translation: CASSLKPNGGLRFF.